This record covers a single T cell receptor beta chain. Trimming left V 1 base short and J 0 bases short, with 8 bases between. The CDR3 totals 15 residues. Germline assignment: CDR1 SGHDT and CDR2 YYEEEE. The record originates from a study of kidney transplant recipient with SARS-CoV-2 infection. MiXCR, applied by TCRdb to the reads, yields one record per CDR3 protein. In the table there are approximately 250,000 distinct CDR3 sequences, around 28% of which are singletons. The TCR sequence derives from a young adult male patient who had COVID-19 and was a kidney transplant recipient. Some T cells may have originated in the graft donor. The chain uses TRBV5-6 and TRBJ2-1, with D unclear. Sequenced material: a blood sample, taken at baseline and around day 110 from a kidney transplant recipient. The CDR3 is CASSLYVSSYNEQFF. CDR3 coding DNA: TGTGCCAGCAGCTTGTACGTGAGCTCCTACAATGAGCAGTTCTTC.